The source of this T cell receptor beta chain is a study of early T cells in non-severe SARS-CoV-2 infection. This clonotype was counted at least ten times. The CDR3 is 15 amino acids. Germline CDR1 is LGHDT and CDR2 is YNNKEL (reference sequence). Deletions cut 2 bases from V and 1 base from J, with 8 bases between. The TCR library protocol attached unique molecular identifiers to the individual cDNA molecules. MiXCR was run by TCRdb on the 5' RACE reads, yielding one entry per CDR3 protein. This table holds tens of thousands of distinct CDR3 sequences, approximately 12% found once. V is TRBV3-1 and J is TRBJ2-2; unclear D gene. This clonotype originated in an adult who was a healthcare worker with PCR-confirmed SARS-CoV-2 infection or an uninfected control (not recorded which). The donor label of this sample is uncertain. The specimen comprised whole blood, sampled at baseline. The CDR3 DNA sequence: TGTGCCAGCAGCCAATGGAGAGTGAACACCGGGGAGCTGTTTTTT. Its translation is CASSQWRVNTGELFF.